A single sample gave rise to the 32 T cell receptor beta chains below, sequenced in a study of T cell responses to AZD1222 COVID-19 vaccine. Some clones are missing from TCRdb's copy, which holds only in-frame ones; the method was immunoSEQ multiplex PCR. The table lists 70,000 or so clones, about 91% of them singletons. Here the sequenced sample was peripheral blood, taken on day 0 of AZD1222 vaccination. These receptors were obtained from an adult in good health.

This rearrangement joins TRBV27 to TRBJ2-7; the match to TRBD2 covers 12 bases. Germline CDR1 is MNHEY and CDR2 is SMNVEV (reference sequence). The CDR3 contains 15 residues. With 5 bases clipped from V and 3 bases from J, the junction kept 5 bases outside the gene matches. The CDR3 region has the DNA TGTGCCAGCAGTACGACTAGCGGGAGCGGCTACGAGCAGTACTTC. This sequence encodes CASSTTSGSGYEQYF.

The rearrangement uses TRBV6-2 or TRBV6-3 and TRBJ2-7; 8 bases line up with TRBD1. CDR3 length: 17 amino acids. The V gene end was trimmed by 5 bases and the J gene end by 2 bases; junction bases not matched to a gene: 14. CDR1 and CDR2 from the germline V gene are MNHEY and SVGEGT. CDR3: CASSNPRQGTYPYEQYF. The CDR3 coding sequence is TGTGCCAGCAGTAACCCCCGACAGGGGACTTATCCCTACGAGCAGTACTTC.

This chain links TRBV6-5 with TRBJ2-2, with TRBD2 matching over 8 bases. This CDR3 has 14 residues. CDR1 is MNHEY and CDR2 is SVGAGI in the germline V gene. The J segment lost 6 bases and the V segment lost 6 bases, leaving 6 bases of the junction unmatched. CDR3 sequence (DNA): TGTGCCAGCAGACCGGGGGGGCGGTCCGGGGAGCTGTTTTTT. Amino acid sequence: CASRPGGRSGELFF.

The V call is TRBV11-2, the J call TRBJ2-7; TRBD1 aligns across 7 bases. The CDR3 covers 14 residues. V lost 0 bases and J lost 4; bases outside the gene matches: 3. Germline values: CDR1 SGHAT, CDR2 FQNNGV. CDR3 DNA sequence: TGTGCCAGCAGCTTAGAGGACAGGCTTTACGAGCAGTACTTC. This translates into CASSLEDRLYEQYF.

This chain connects TRBV11-1 to TRBJ1-6, with no clear D. There are 15 residues in the CDR3. Germline-derived CDR1 and CDR2 are SGHAT and FQDESV (reference sequence). Trimming pared 5 bases from V and 7 bases from J, leaving 15 bases between. CDR3 DNA: TGTGCCAGCAGCAAAGGCGGGGATGGGAATTCACCCCTCCACTTT. Encoded protein: CASSKGGDGNSPLHF.

CDR3 residues: CASSLAGLAYNEQFF. The DNA of the CDR3 is TGTGCCAGCAGCTTAGCGGGACTAGCCTACAATGAGCAGTTCTTC. V gene TRBV7-9 combines with J gene TRBJ2-1; 8 positions match TRBD2. Germline V gives CDR1 SEHNR, CDR2 FQNEAQ (reference sequence). CDR3 length equals 15 residues. The ends lost 0 bases at V and 2 bases at J; junction bases unmatched: 0.

The chain has TRBV18 and TRBJ1-1; 11 bases are shared with TRBD1. Germline CDR1 and CDR2: KGHSH and LQKENI. J gave up 0 bases and V 3 bases, and 3 bases lay outside the gene matches. The CDR3 extends over 16 amino acids. Here the CDR3 DNA reads TGTGCCAGCTCACCTTGGACAGGGGGCATGAACACTGAAGCTTTCTTT. Protein product: CASSPWTGGMNTEAFF.

CDR3 in amino acids: CASSPPGGTGANVLTF. The CDR3 nucleotides read TGTGCCAGCAGCCCCCCGGGGGGGACTGGGGCCAACGTCCTGACTTTC. This sequence joins TRBV28 and TRBJ2-6; TRBD2 matches at 8 bases. The CDR3 spans 16 residues. V trimming: 6 bases; J trimming: 2 bases; junction bases outside the gene matches: 6. Germline CDR1 reads MDHEN; CDR2 reads SYDVKM.

The rearrangement links TRBV30 to TRBJ1-5; 7 positions match TRBD1. Trimming removed 2 bases from V and 6 bases from J; junction bases left unmatched: 16. The germline gives CDR1 GTSNPN, CDR2 SVGIG (reference sequence). The CDR3 is made up of 17 amino acids. The CDR3 DNA follows: TGTGCCTGGAGTAACCCGAGGACCCAGCCAGGGGGTCAGCCCCAGCATTTT. Translated: CAWSNPRTQPGGQPQHF.

The J gene is TRBJ1-5, the V gene TRBV20-1; the D gene is possibly TRBD1 (5 bases). CDR3 size: 15 residues. CDR1 is DFQATT, CDR2 SNEGSKA, per germline (reference sequence). V shed 3 bases and J shed 8 bases, with 20 bases lying between them. Here the CDR3 DNA reads TGCAGTGCTAGTGTAACCGGGACGGGAATCAAGCCCCAGCATTTT. Translation gives CSASVTGTGIKPQHF.

V usage is TRBV7-8 and J usage is TRBJ1-3, with D tentatively TRBD1 (6 bases). CDR3 length: 18 amino acids. Germline assignment: CDR1 SGHVS and CDR2 FQNEAQ. The V end lost 1 base, the J end lost 0 bases, and 16 bases lay between the germline ends. CDR3 in DNA: TGTGCCAGCAGCTTAGGCTCACAGGGTTCGGGCTCTGGAAACACCATATATTTT. The encoded protein is CASSLGSQGSGSGNTIYF.

V and J are TRBV29-1 and TRBJ2-7; 7 bases are a match to TRBD2. V shed 6 bases and J 1 base; nucleotides not matched to a gene: 6. Germline V CDR1 and CDR2: SQVTM, ANQGSEA. This CDR3 is built from 13 residues. The CDR3, as DNA: TGCAGCGTGGGTCCGGGGGGATCCTACGAGCAGTACTTC. It is translated as CSVGPGGSYEQYF.

The table lists this clone with a few counts. The genes are TRBV9 and TRBJ1-4; D possibly corresponds to TRBD1 (6 bases). Trimming stripped 3 bases from V and 7 bases from J, with 10 bases between. The CDR3 has 13 amino acids. Looked up from germline, CDR1 is SGDLS and CDR2 is YYNGEE. The CDR3 DNA reads TGTGCCAGCAGCGCCTCAGGGGCTGAAAAACTGTTTTTT. Protein: CASSASGAEKLFF.

The rearrangement joins TRBV6-6 to TRBJ2-7, with a possible D match to TRBD2 (5 bases). Deletions cut 6 bases from V and 2 bases from J, with 14 bases between. Germline CDR1 is MNHNY and CDR2 is SVGAGI (reference sequence). CDR3 length equals 14 residues. In DNA form, the CDR3 reads TGTGCCAGCAGCAACGCGGACTCGACCTACGAGCAGTACTTC. This sequence encodes CASSNADSTYEQYF.

This clone was picked up one time. The V and J genes are TRBV4-1 and TRBJ1-4; 8 nucleotides agree with TRBD1. The V gene's germline CDR1 is MGHRA and CDR2 YSYEKL. V lost 5 bases and J lost 3; bases outside the gene matches: 5. The CDR3 totals 15 residues. CDR3 DNA: TGCGCCAGCAGCTTGCAGGGGGCCGCTAATGAAAAACTGTTTTTT. Its protein is CASSLQGAANEKLFF.

The chain joins TRBV7-3 to TRBJ1-1; D call uncertain. The germline V and J ends were trimmed by 5 bases and 3 bases, with 10 bases remaining between them. The CDR3 spans 13 residues. Germline CDR1 is SGHTA and CDR2 is FQGTGA. CDR3: CASSRRADTEAFF. CDR3 DNA: TGTGCCAGCAGCCGACGGGCGGACACTGAAGCTTTCTTT.

This chain joins TRBV27 and TRBJ2-2, with 7 bases aligning to TRBD2. The ends lost 5 bases at V and 4 bases at J; junction bases unmatched: 7. The V gene's germline CDR1 is MNHEY and CDR2 SMNVEV (reference sequence). This CDR3 has 15 amino acids. CDR3 residues: CASSISPGGTGELFF. The CDR3, as DNA: TGTGCCAGCAGTATCTCCCCGGGGGGCACCGGGGAGCTGTTTTTT.

The V and J genes are TRBV11-2 and TRBJ1-5, with 7 bases identical to TRBD1. CDR1 and CDR2 from the germline V gene are SGHAT and FQNNGV. Trimming cost V 8 bases and J 5 bases; bases outside gene matches: 9. This CDR3 has 14 amino acids. The CDR3 is CASCMTGPDQPQHF. CDR3 in DNA: TGTGCCAGCTGTATGACAGGGCCCGATCAGCCCCAGCATTTT.

The chain links TRBV6-5 to TRBJ2-3, with D perhaps TRBD1 (6 bases). Per the germline V gene, CDR1 is MNHEY and CDR2 is SVGAGI. CDR3 length: 14 amino acids. V lost 4 bases and J 2 bases, leaving 10 bases between the germline ends. CDR3 in amino acids: CASSFRDNTDTQYF. The CDR3 DNA reads as TGTGCCAGCAGTTTTCGGGACAACACAGATACGCAGTATTTT.

This clone has more than one count but fewer than ten. The rearrangement links TRBV11-3 to TRBJ2-2, with 7 bases that match TRBD1. This CDR3 is built from 15 residues. Germline V gives CDR1 SGHNT, CDR2 YENEEA. The V gene end was trimmed by 5 bases and the J gene end by 6 bases; junction bases not matched to a gene: 9. CDR3 sequence (DNA): TGTGCCAGCAGCCCCGACAGGGACGGGTCCGGGGAGCTGTTTTTT. Residues: CASSPDRDGSGELFF.

In its sample, this clone was seen once. The chain recombines TRBV5-1 with TRBJ2-5, with D perhaps given as TRBD1 or TRBD2 (5 bases each). Trimming pared 7 bases from V and 3 bases from J, leaving 16 bases between. The CDR3 has 14 amino acids. Germline-derived CDR1 and CDR2 are SGHRS and YFSETQ. The CDR3 DNA sequence: TGCGCCAGCGCAGGGACCAATTCTAAAGAGACCCAGTACTTC. It encodes CASAGTNSKETQYF.

The rearrangement joins TRBV4-1 to TRBJ1-2; D might be TRBD1 (6 bases). Germline values: CDR1 MGHRA, CDR2 YSYEKL. The V end was cut by 3 bases, the J end by 2 bases, with 13 bases between. The CDR3 contains 15 residues. The CDR3 here is CASSHETGQNYGYTF. The CDR3 nucleotides are TGCGCCAGCAGCCACGAGACAGGACAGAACTATGGCTACACCTTC.

This chain uses TRBV7-2 with TRBJ2-5; D is unresolved. In germline, CDR1 is SGHTA, CDR2 FQGNSA. V lost 5 bases to trimming and J lost 5 bases, with 6 bases between them. The CDR3 runs 11 residues. CDR3 DNA: TGTGCCAGCAGCGCCTCGGAGACCCAGTACTTC. It translates to CASSASETQYF.

The chain combines TRBV5-6 with TRBJ2-7; TRBD2 aligns across 11 bases. CDR1 and CDR2 from the germline V gene are SGHDT and YYEEEE. V shed 3 bases, J shed 7 bases, and the junction held 9 bases outside the gene matches. The CDR3 is 15 residues long. The CDR3 nucleotides read TGTGCCAGCAGCTCCGGCCTTAGACTAGCGGGGGAGCAGTACTTC. It specifies CASSSGLRLAGEQYF.

The chain is built from TRBV3-1 (or the pseudogene TRBV3-2) and TRBJ1-4; D is unresolved. V was clipped by 7 bases and J by 4 bases, with 10 bases between them. CDR1 is LGHDT and CDR2 is YNNKEL in the germline V gene (reference sequence). This CDR3 has 13 residues. DNA for the CDR3: TGTGCCAGCACGAGGCCCGATAATGAAAAACTGTTTTTT. As protein: CASTRPDNEKLFF.

The chain carries TRBV5-4 and TRBJ1-2, with 7 bases identical to TRBD1. V trimming: 4 bases; J trimming: 3 bases; junction bases outside the gene matches: 6. CDR1 and CDR2 (germline): SGHNT, YYREEE (reference sequence). The CDR3 has 14 residues. In nucleotides, the CDR3 is TGTGCCAGCAGCAACTTAGGGGGCTACTATGGCTACACCTTC. This translates into CASSNLGGYYGYTF. The full variable domain, its missing parts supplied by reference TRBV5-4 and TRBJ1-2, is ETGVTQSPTHLIKTRGQQVTLRCSSQSGHNTVSWYQQALGQGPQFIFQYYREEENGRGNFPPRFSGLQFPNYSSELNVNALELDDSALYLCASSNLGGYYGYTFGSGTRLTVV.

This chain links TRBV7-8 with TRBJ2-7, with a tentative D call TRBD2 (7 bases). The CDR3 runs 15 residues. V lost 8 bases to trimming and J lost 0 bases, with 17 bases between them. Germline V gives CDR1 SGHVS, CDR2 FQNEAQ. DNA of the CDR3: TGTGCCAGCTCAGGAGGGGGGGGAAACTCCTACGAGCAGTACTTC. It translates to CASSGGGGNSYEQYF.

The CDR3 DNA is TGTGCCAGCAGTTACACCGGGACAGGAGACTTTGAGCAGTTCTTC. Its translation is CASSYTGTGDFEQFF. The genes are TRBV6-5 and TRBJ2-1; 8 bases fit TRBD1. Trimming took 2 bases from V and 9 from J; bases not matched to a gene: 9. The CDR3 has 15 residues. The germline CDR1 and CDR2 sequences are MNHEY and SVGAGI.

This chain links TRBV28 with TRBJ1-2; TRBD1 might be the D (5 bases). The V gene lost 2 bases and the J gene lost 4 bases, with 23 bases spanning the gap. Germline V gene sequence: CDR1 MDHEN, CDR2 SYDVKM. This CDR3 has 18 residues. CDR3 sequence: CASSLPTSGGHDTYGYTF. CDR3 sequence (DNA): TGTGCCAGCAGTTTACCGACTTCAGGAGGACACGATACCTATGGCTACACCTTC.

The chain carries TRBV6-5 and TRBJ2-7; 9 positions match TRBD1. The CDR3 has 15 residues. Per the germline V gene, CDR1 is MNHEY and CDR2 is SVGAGI. V was pared by 0 bases and J by 2 bases, with 2 bases of the junction left unmatched. CDR3 in amino acids: CASSYSGTGPYEQYF. CDR3 bases: TGTGCCAGCAGTTACTCCGGGACAGGGCCCTACGAGCAGTACTTC.

The chain has TRBV15 and TRBJ2-1; possible D gene TRBD1, 5 bases. Germline-derived CDR1 and CDR2 are LNHNV and YYDKDF (reference sequence). Trimming pared 4 bases from V and 6 bases from J, leaving 10 bases between. The length of the CDR3 is 13 residues. CDR3 protein: CATSIKGFNEQFF. CDR3 DNA: TGTGCCACCAGCATAAAGGGGTTCAATGAGCAGTTCTTC.

This sequence joins TRBV7-2 and TRBJ2-3, with a possible D match to TRBD2 (5 bases). CDR1 and CDR2 from the germline V gene are SGHTA and FQGNSA. This CDR3 is 14 amino acids long. The germline V and J ends were trimmed by 5 bases and 4 bases, with 13 bases remaining between them. The CDR3 here is CASSPRAGADTQYF. CDR3 bases: TGTGCCAGCAGCCCGCGGGCCGGAGCAGATACGCAGTATTTT.